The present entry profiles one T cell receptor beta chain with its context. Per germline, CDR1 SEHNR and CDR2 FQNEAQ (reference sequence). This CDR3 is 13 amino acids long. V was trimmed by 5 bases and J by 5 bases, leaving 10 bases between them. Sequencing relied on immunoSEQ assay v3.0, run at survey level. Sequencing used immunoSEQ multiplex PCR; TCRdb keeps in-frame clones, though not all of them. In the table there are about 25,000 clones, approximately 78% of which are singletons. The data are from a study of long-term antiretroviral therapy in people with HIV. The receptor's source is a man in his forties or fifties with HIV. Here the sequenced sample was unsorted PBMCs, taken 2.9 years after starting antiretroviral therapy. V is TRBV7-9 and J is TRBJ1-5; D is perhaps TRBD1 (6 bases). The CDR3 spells CASSLAGDQPQHF. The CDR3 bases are TGTGCCAGCAGCCTGGCAGGGGATCAGCCCCAGCATTTT.